The 18 T cell receptor beta chains below all came from one sample that was sequenced in a study of T cells in women clearing cervical HPV infection. Produced via immunoSEQ multiplex PCR; TCRdb's table is partial and in-frame only. This specimen shows 25,000 to 35,000 clones; the ten leading clones hold about 7.8%. Input material: blood buffy coat. Every receptor here comes from a woman between 18 and 70 years old with a cervical HPV16 infection that either progressed to CIN3+ or cleared (not recorded which).

The part of the CDR3 DNA that was read is TGTGCCTGGAGTAAAGGCCCCTCAGGAGGC. Translating gives CAWSKGPSGG. The whole CDR3 sequence reads CAWSKGPSGGYTF. J is TRBJ1-2 and V is TRBV30; D not resolved. The read falls 3 residues short of the CDR3 end, and the missing part is taken from the germline J gene. The CDR3 has 13 amino acids. The V gene's germline CDR1 is GTSNPN and CDR2 SVGIG (reference sequence).

In the case of this clone: The CDR3 goes on 3 residues after the read ends, and that part is filled in from the germline J gene. The chain is built from TRBV9 and TRBJ2-5; 8 bases agree with TRBD1. Germline CDR1 is SGDLS and CDR2 is YYNGEE. CDR3 length: 15 residues. J gave up 5 bases and V 4 bases, and 10 bases lay outside the gene matches. CDR3 sequence: CASSNNPGGQETQYF. The CDR3 DNA, read in part, is TGTGCCAGCAGCAACAACCCAGGGGGCCAGGAGACC.

As to this clone: The CDR3 goes on 3 residues after the read ends, and that part is filled in from the germline J gene. The gene calls are TRBV20-1 and TRBJ1-1; D possibly corresponds to TRBD1 (6 bases). V shed 0 bases and J shed 4 bases, with 12 bases lying between them. This CDR3 has 14 amino acids. Germline assignment: CDR1 DFQATT and CDR2 SNEGSKA (reference sequence). CDR3 protein: CSAREQGQGTEAFF. The CDR3 bases that were read are TGCAGTGCTAGAGAGCAGGGGCAAGGCACTGAA.

Incomplete CDR3 DNA: TGTGCCAGCAGCTTAGCGTCTAACTCCTACGAG. Its translation is CASSLASNSYE. In full, the CDR3 reads CASSLASNSYEQYF. The chain has TRBV7-6 and TRBJ2-7; D remains ambiguous. The read ends 3 residues early relative to the CDR3; the germline J gene fills the gap. The CDR3 runs to 14 residues. The V gene's germline CDR1 is SGHVS and CDR2 FNYEAQ. V lost 0 bases and J lost 0, with 6 bases in between. The full variable domain, completed using reference TRBV7-6 and TRBJ2-7, is GAGVSQSPRYKVTKRGQDVALRCDPISGHVSLYWYRQALGQGPEFLTYFNYEAQQDKSGLPNDRFSAERPEGSISTLTIQRTEQRDSAMYRCASSLASNSYEQYFGPGTRLTVT.

With respect to this clone: Sequencing ends 3 residues short of the CDR3 end; the germline J gene provides the rest. The chain uses TRBV11-2 and TRBJ1-5; 8 nucleotides agree with TRBD1. Germline V gene data show CDR1 as SGHAT and CDR2 as FQNNGV. The J segment lost 1 base and the V segment lost 5 bases, leaving 4 bases of the junction unmatched. This CDR3 spans 15 amino acids. CDR3 DNA (partial): TGTGCCAGCAGCCCCAGACAGGGGAGCAATCAGCCC. It codes for CASSPRQGSNQP. The complete CDR3 reads CASSPRQGSNQPQHF.

Notes on this clone: The read gets to within 3 residues of the CDR3 end, and the germline J gene fills in the rest. This chain uses TRBV5-1 with TRBJ1-1; 9 positions match TRBD1. This CDR3 region has 15 residues. The germline gives CDR1 SGHRS, CDR2 YFSETQ. V was clipped by 7 bases and J by 3 bases; unmatched bases: 10. The CDR3: CASGLGQGSDTEAFF. The sequenced CDR3 bases are TGCGCCAGCGGGTTGGGACAGGGATCGGACACTGAA.

For this clone: Read data end 3 residues before the CDR3 end; the end is taken from the germline J gene. This chain uses TRBV7-9 with TRBJ2-7, with D perhaps matching TRBD1 or TRBD2 (6 bases each). The CDR3 loop spans 12 amino acids. V was trimmed by 8 bases and J by 2 bases, leaving 10 bases between them. Germline V CDR1 and CDR2: SEHNR, FQNEAQ (reference sequence). CDR3: CASGGGTYEQYF. CDR3 DNA (partial): TGTGCCAGCGGAGGGGGAACCTACGAG.

Concerning this clone: The read terminates 3 residues before the CDR3 end, so the remaining end is supplied by the germline J gene. The chain couples TRBV6-1 to TRBJ1-2; no clear D. This CDR3 contains 14 residues. The V gene's germline CDR1 is MNHNS and CDR2 SASEGT. The CDR3 loop reads CASSESTATYDYTF. The part of the CDR3 DNA that was read is TGTGCCAGCAGTGAAAGCACCGCTACCTACGAC.

A remark on this clone: The read ends 3 residues before the CDR3 terminus; that terminus is restored from the germline J gene. The V call is TRBV5-1, the J call TRBJ2-1; TRBD2 agrees at 13 bases. The V and J ends lost 4 bases and 8 bases, in that order; junction bases with no gene match: 9. CDR1 SGHRS and CDR2 YFSETQ come from the germline V gene. This CDR3 is 16 amino acids long. Partial CDR3 DNA: TGCGCCAGCAGCAGTTTACTAGCGGGGGGGCCGGATGAG. It specifies CASSSLLAGGPDE. Given in full, the CDR3 is CASSSLLAGGPDEQFF.

As regards this clone: The read halts 3 residues ahead of the CDR3 end, with the missing end drawn from the germline J gene. Other DNA sequences in the sample encode the same CDR3. The chain uses TRBV11-2 and TRBJ1-2; possibly TRBD1 for D (6 bases). V was cut by 4 bases and J by 6 bases, with 6 bases left in between. The germline CDR1 and CDR2 sequences are SGHAT and FQNNGV. CDR3 length: 11 residues. The CDR3: CASSYRDGYTF. CDR3 bases read: TGTGCCAGCAGCTACAGGGATGGC.

About this clone: The read stops 3 residues short of the end of the CDR3; the missing end is completed from the germline J gene. V usage is TRBV19 and J usage is TRBJ2-3; D perhaps matches TRBD1 (6 bases). CDR3 size: 13 residues. Germline V gene data show CDR1 as LNHDA and CDR2 as SQIVND (reference sequence). CDR3 protein: CASSGQRNQPQYF. The DNA read from the CDR3 is TGTGCCAGTAGTGGACAGCGCAATCAGCCG.

Comment on this clone: Sequencing ends 3 residues short of the CDR3 end; the germline J gene provides the rest. The chain is built from TRBV5-4 and TRBJ2-2; 7 nucleotides line up with TRBD2. V shed 4 bases and J 5 bases; nucleotides not matched to a gene: 11. This CDR3 is 16 amino acids long. Germline CDR1 is SGHNT and CDR2 is YYREEE (reference sequence). The CDR3 loop reads CASSKKYGGGTGELFF. The CDR3 bases that were read are TGTGCCAGCAGCAAAAAGTACGGCGGGGGAACCGGGGAG. Combining the CDR3 with reference TRBV5-4 and TRBJ2-2 gives the whole variable domain ETGVTQSPTHLIKTRGQQVTLRCSSQSGHNTVSWYQQALGQGPQFIFQYYREEENGRGNFPPRFSGLQFPNYSSELNVNALELDDSALYLCASSKKYGGGTGELFFGEGSRLTVL.

Of note for this clone: The sequenced fragment ends 3 residues before the CDR3 boundary, so the rest is inferred from the germline J gene. Other DNA variants within this sample encode the same CDR3. The chain couples TRBV19 to TRBJ1-1; TRBD1 agrees at 10 bases. CDR1 LNHDA and CDR2 SQIVND come from the germline V gene (reference sequence). CDR3 length: 15 amino acids. The trim removed 4 bases at V and 5 bases at J, leaving 7 bases unmatched. The CDR3 is CASSTTGGTRTEAFF. CDR3 bases read: TGTGCCAGTAGTACGACAGGGGGCACAAGGACTGAA.

In regard to this clone: The read terminates 3 residues before the CDR3 end, so the remaining end is supplied by the germline J gene. The rearrangement uses TRBV7-2 and TRBJ2-5; no firm D call. V lost 2 bases and J 5 bases, leaving 9 bases between the germline ends. This CDR3 contains 13 residues. The germline CDR1 and CDR2 sequences are SGHTA and FQGNSA. CDR3 amino acids: CASSLSFAETQYF. The sequenced part of the CDR3 DNA is TGTGCCAGCAGCTTATCGTTTGCGGAGACC.

A remark on this clone: The read stops 3 residues short of the end of the CDR3; the missing end is completed from the germline J gene. The chain employs TRBV7-2 and TRBJ1-5, with D maybe TRBD1 (5 bases). Germline V gives CDR1 SGHTA, CDR2 FQGNSA. V lost 2 bases to trimming and J lost 6 bases, with 11 bases between them. This CDR3 comprises 14 residues. The DNA read from the CDR3 is TGTGCCAGCAGCTTATGGGGGGGTGGTCAGCCC. It encodes CASSLWGGGQP. The complete CDR3 reads CASSLWGGGQPQHF.

Regarding this clone: The read halts 3 residues ahead of the CDR3 end, with the missing end drawn from the germline J gene. This chain joins TRBV19 and TRBJ1-2; TRBD1 is a possible D gene (5 bases). Germline CDR1 and CDR2: LNHDA and SQIVND (reference sequence). The CDR3 loop spans 13 amino acids. The CDR3 bases that were read are TGTGCCAGTAGGATACGGGGGAGCGATGAC. Translation: CASRIRGSDD. The CDR3 in its entirety is CASRIRGSDDYTF.

Remarks on this clone: The read is 3 residues too short to cover the CDR3 end, so that end is filled in from the germline J gene. The rearrangement links TRBV10-2 to TRBJ1-5; D call uncertain. The CDR3 is 14 residues long. Trimming pared 8 bases from V and 4 bases from J, leaving 15 bases between. Looked up from germline, CDR1 is WSHSY and CDR2 is SAAADI. CDR3 DNA, as far as it was read: TGCGCCAGCTCGCGGGTCGCGGAAAATCAGCCC. Amino acids: CASSRVAENQP. The full CDR3 protein reads CASSRVAENQPQHF.

A remark on this clone: The CDR3 end falls 3 residues outside the read, so it is completed with the germline J gene. V usage is TRBV6-4 and J usage is TRBJ1-6; TRBD1 matches at 9 bases. In germline, CDR1 is MRHNA, CDR2 SNTAGT. Trimming removed 6 bases from V and 7 bases from J; junction bases left unmatched: 4. The CDR3 spans 14 residues. The sequenced CDR3 bases are TGTGCCAGCAGGGAACAGGGGGCCAATTCACCC. This gives the protein CASREQGANSP. The whole CDR3 is CASREQGANSPLHF.